The clone carrying this TCR beta chain appeared many times. Its antigen is unknown. Sequencing libraries for TCR beta were prepared with iRepertoire HTBI primers and Arm-PCR of CDR3 regions. TCRdb reprocessed the multiplex PCR reads via MiXCR and lists one record per CDR3 protein. The profile covers some 370,000 distinct CDR3 sequences, with roughly 23% appearing a single time and under 35% taken by the ten largest. Noted time point: persistent/refractory GD, antithyroid drugs over 5 years with positive TRAb. The TCR library used RNA extracted from PBMCs. This specimen belongs to a study of regulatory T cells in long-lasting Graves disease. Study-wide points: Whereas 900 to 1,000 public clonotypes were shared by new patients, persistent patients shared more, at a few thousand.

The CDR3 is made up of 12 amino acids. V lost 7 bases, J lost 2 bases, and 6 bases lay in between. The sample in question was peripheral blood mononuclear cells (PBMCs), obtained when the disease was refractory, from a patient treated with antithyroid drugs. The rearrangement uses TRBV12-3 or TRBV12-4 and TRBJ1-3; D ambiguous. The TCR comes from a woman aged 35 to 49 with Graves disease. This CDR3 is CASKRAGNTIYF. The CDR3 bases are TGTGCCAGCAAGAGGGCTGGAAACACCATATATTTT.